This T cell receptor (beta chain) was sequenced for a study of blood T cell repertoires in COVID-19. Assay used: immunoSEQ multiplex PCR; TCRdb lists only in-frame clones, some missing. The table shows about 180,000 clones, with 70% to 90% occurring only once. There are 15 residues in the CDR3. The V end was cut by 4 bases, the J end by 4 bases, with 14 bases between. Germline values: CDR1 SGHTA, CDR2 FQGNSA. The J gene is TRBJ1-3, the V gene TRBV7-2; perhaps TRBD1 as D (5 bases). The receptor was isolated from a person aged 65 to 85 with COVID-19, enrolled during active disease. The sequenced sample consisted of peripheral blood. Here the CDR3 reads CASSSNGGMGNTIYF. The CDR3 nucleotides read TGTGCCAGCAGCTCTAACGGGGGTATGGGAAACACCATATATTTT. Drawing the rest from reference TRBV7-2 and TRBJ1-3, the complete variable domain is GAGVSQSPSNKVTEKGKDVELRCDPISGHTALYWYRQSLGQGLEFLIYFQGNSAPDKSGLPSDRFSAERTGGSVSTLTIQRTQQEDSAVYLCASSSNGGMGNTIYFGEGSWLTVV.